This entry concerns a single TCR beta chain. Its antigen is unknown. This sample was taken from a study of cytomegalovirus exposure and HLA in healthy donors. Regarding the study as a whole: Follow-up analysis later connected one missense variant in DCLRE1C with trimming of TCR beta V- and J-genes. The study listed some 160 cytomegalovirus-associated TCR beta chains. Exclusion as indistinguishable affected some V segments, including TRBV6-2 and TRBV6-3.

V lost 2 bases to trimming and J lost 2 bases, with 9 bases between them. CDR1 is LGHNT and CDR2 is FRNRAP in the germline V gene. The CDR3 has 14 amino acids. Primers included in the PCR were 60 Vbeta and 13 Jbeta primers. Repertoires were generated with immunoSEQ multiplex PCR, while TCRdb's copy carries only in-frame clones and drops some. The table has around 100,000 clones, about four fifths seen once. Healthy bone marrow donors made up the donors. The chain employs TRBV12-5 and TRBJ1-1; D is undetermined. The sequencing input was PBMCs. This TCR derives from a man younger than 35 in good health and CMV-seronegative. CDR3 sequence: CASGLNSGNTEAFF. The CDR3 DNA follows: TGTGCTAGTGGTTTGAATAGTGGTAACACTGAAGCTTTCTTT.